A single sample gave rise to the 15 T cell receptor beta chains below, sequenced in a study of blood T cells in healthy people across ages. A second PCR of roughly 7 to 11 cycles used a sample-barcoded 5' primer and a J-beta primer mix. MiXCR was run by TCRdb on the 5' RACE reads, yielding one entry per CDR3 protein. Of about 600,000 distinct CDR3 sequences detected, 47% appear once; the ten largest clones hold around 23%. Sample: blood. These receptors were obtained from a man older than 75 in good health.

The chain joins TRBV19 to TRBJ2-7; 9 nucleotides match TRBD1. CDR1 and CDR2 from the germline V gene are LNHDA and SQIVND (reference sequence). J lost 6 bases, V lost 5 bases, and 5 bases had no gene match. The CDR3 has 13 amino acids. CDR3 sequence: CASSEGQGSEQYF. The CDR3 bases are TGTGCCAGTAGTGAAGGACAGGGGTCCGAGCAGTACTTC.

This rearrangement joins TRBV7-6 to TRBJ2-4; 10 bases line up with TRBD1. TRBJ2-7 matches the DNA end more closely, so the J call is doubtful. The CDR3 length is 15 residues. Per germline, CDR1 SGHVS and CDR2 FNYEAQ. DNA for the CDR3: TGTGCCAGCAGCTCGGACAGGGGGGGAACCTACGAGCAGTACTTC. It codes for CASSSDRGGTYEQYF.

The V and J genes are TRBV20-1 and TRBJ1-4; 7 positions match TRBD1. This CDR3 comprises 14 residues. Germline values: CDR1 DFQATT, CDR2 SNEGSKA (reference sequence). Losses at the gene ends were 0 bases for V and 6 bases for J; bases not matched to a gene: 4. CDR3 DNA sequence: TGCAGTGCTAGAGATCACAGGGGAGATGAAAAACTGTTTTTT. Its translation is CSARDHRGDEKLFF.

The gene calls are TRBV18 and TRBJ2-1, with a tentative D call TRBD1 (6 bases). The J call is in doubt because the DNA end fits TRBJ2-7 better. Germline loops: CDR1 KGHSH, CDR2 LQKENI. The CDR3 totals 15 residues. CDR3 DNA: TGTGCCAGCTCACTCCAGGGGAGCTCCTACAATGAGCAGTACTTC. Its protein is CASSLQGSSYNEQYF.

Details on this clonotype: Since a much larger clone is just one base distant, this may be a read error. The chain carries TRBV7-9 and TRBJ2-5, with D possibly TRBD1 on 6 matching bases. Matching the DNA end better, TRBJ2-1 makes the J call doubtful. Germline values: CDR1 SEHNR, CDR2 FQNEAQ (reference sequence). The CDR3 has 15 amino acids. The CDR3 protein is CASIGTWGPQETQFF. The DNA of the CDR3 is TGTGCCAGCATCGGGACCTGGGGGCCACAAGAGACCCAGTTCTTC.

The chain recombines TRBV28 with TRBJ2-5, with D possibly TRBD2 on 6 matching bases. The V end was cut by 5 bases, the J end by 2 bases, with 18 bases between. CDR1 is MDHEN and CDR2 is SYDVKM in the germline V gene. This CDR3 contains 16 residues. The CDR3 loop reads CASSPLESSGQETQYF. As DNA, the CDR3 is TGTGCCAGCAGTCCACTCGAAAGTAGCGGACAAGAGACCCAGTACTTC.

This chain uses TRBV6-5 with TRBJ2-1; 8 positions agree with TRBD1. Germline trimming cut 6 bases from V and 4 bases from J; bases unmatched to any gene: 5. CDR1 is MNHEY, CDR2 SVGAGI, per germline. This CDR3 comprises 14 residues. The CDR3 region has the DNA TGTGCCAGCAGCCGGGACAGGAGATACAATGAGCAGTTCTTC. Its protein is CASSRDRRYNEQFF.

The chain carries TRBV7-2 and TRBJ1-4, with a weak D call TRBD1 (5 bases). CDR3 length: 14 amino acids. Per germline, CDR1 SGHTA and CDR2 FQGNSA. Trimming removed 6 bases from V and 8 bases from J, with 16 bases in between. The DNA for the CDR3 is TGTGCCAGCAGTGAACAGGTGTCAGGGGAAAAACTGTTTTTT. Amino acid sequence: CASSEQVSGEKLFF.

The chain recombines TRBV7-9 with TRBJ2-5; 9 positions agree with TRBD2. V was clipped by 1 base and J by 11 bases; unmatched bases: 14. This CDR3 region has 16 residues. CDR1 is SEHNR and CDR2 is FQNEAQ in the germline V gene (reference sequence). The CDR3 reads CASSLEAAGGSNEQYF. The DNA of the CDR3 is TGTGCCAGCAGCTTAGAGGCAGCGGGAGGTAGCAATGAGCAGTACTTC.

The chain has TRBV10-3 and TRBJ2-4; 7 bases agree with TRBD1. Looked up from germline, CDR1 is ENHRY and CDR2 is SYGVKD. The CDR3 sequence is 12 residues long. After removal of 4 bases from V and 13 bases from J, the junction contained 7 bases not matched to a gene. CDR3 loop: CAISGQGPQQYF. Here the CDR3 DNA reads TGTGCCATCAGTGGACAGGGCCCGCAGCAGTACTTC.

The chain couples TRBV20-1 to TRBJ1-6; D call uncertain. Between the trimmed V and J ends, which lost 3 bases and 4 bases, there was a span of 13 bases. Germline CDR1 DFQATT, CDR2 SNEGSKA (reference sequence). The CDR3 has 15 residues. DNA of the CDR3: TGCAGTGCTAGCCTAGCGGGAGTATATAATTCACCCCTCCACTTT. Its translation: CSASLAGVYNSPLHF.

This chain joins TRBV20-1 and TRBJ1-2, with 9 positions matching TRBD1. This CDR3 region has 12 residues. Germline trimming cut 6 bases from V and 5 bases from J; bases unmatched to any gene: 4. CDR1 and CDR2 (germline): DFQATT, SNEGSKA (reference sequence). CDR3 residues: CSAGQGMYGYTF. The CDR3 coding sequence is TGCAGTGCCGGACAGGGGATGTATGGCTACACCTTC.

This clonotype was seen just once. The chain carries TRBV28 and TRBJ2-7; D is possibly TRBD2 (7 bases). Germline CDR1 is MDHEN and CDR2 is SYDVKM. CDR3 length: 15 residues. The V end was cut by 3 bases, the J end by 1 base, with 13 bases between. The CDR3 loop reads CASSFIGGDSYEQYF. The CDR3 bases are TGTGCCAGCAGTTTCATAGGGGGGGATTCCTACGAGCAGTACTTC. The variable domain in full, completed from reference TRBV28 and TRBJ2-7, reads DVKVTQSSRYLVKRTGEKVFLECVQDMDHENMFWYRQDPGLGLRLIYFSYDVKMKEKGDIPEGYSVSREKKERFSLILESASTNQTSMYLCASSFIGGDSYEQYFGPGTRLTVT.

This clonotype has a handful of counts. The CDR3 DNA reads as TGCAGCGTTGTCAGGGGGCCAGGCGGGGAGCTGTTTTTT. Its protein product is CSVVRGPGGELFF. V and J are TRBV29-1 and TRBJ2-2; 8 positions agree with TRBD1. This CDR3 spans 13 amino acids. V trimming: 4 bases; J trimming: 7 bases; junction bases outside the gene matches: 5. Germline V gene lookup returns CDR1 SQVTM and CDR2 ANQGSEA.

The chain has TRBV28 and TRBJ2-7; unclear D gene. Germline assignment: CDR1 MDHEN and CDR2 SYDVKM. The V end was cut by 5 bases, the J end by 0 bases, with 14 bases between. The CDR3 spans 15 residues. The CDR3 nucleotides read TGTGCCAGCAGTCCACCCGACAAATCCTCCTACGAGCAGTACTTC. The encoded protein is CASSPPDKSSYEQYF.